This T cell receptor beta chain comes out of a study of a mutant IDH1 vaccine in newly diagnosed glioma. For the study at large: Week 35 brought visit V12, which was followed by visit V13 at week 47.

CDR1 is MDHEN, CDR2 SYDVKM, per germline. The V gene lost 2 bases and the J gene lost 0 bases, with 8 bases spanning the gap. The CDR3 contains 15 residues. As regards this clone: Antigen unknown. The identical CDR3 is also encoded by other nucleotide sequences in the sample.

The time point was: week 47, end of study. The study gave 300 ug of mutant IDH1 20-mer peptide per vaccine dose, with topical imiquimod. The study gave patients eight vaccinations in weeks 1, 3, 5, 7, 11, 15, 19, 23. Measured with immunoSEQ multiplex PCR; TCRdb has only the in-frame clones, and not every one. The table includes approximately 100,000 clones, about 90% detected once. The V and J genes are TRBV28 and TRBJ1-5; D perhaps matches TRBD1 (6 bases). This sequence was found in a woman between 50 and 59 years old with glioma. The specimen was PBMCs, collected from a glioma patient whose treatment included an IDH1 peptide vaccine. Written as DNA, the CDR3 is TGTGCCAGCAGTTTAGGAGGGGGTAGCAATCAGCCCCAGCATTTT. The encoded protein is CASSLGGGSNQPQHF.